The 5 T cell receptor beta chains below all came from one sample that was sequenced in a study of blood T cell repertoires in COVID-19. Some clones are missing from TCRdb's copy, which holds only in-frame ones; the method was immunoSEQ multiplex PCR. The sample shows 150,000 to 200,000 clones, 65% to 85% of them seen only once. Input material: peripheral blood. The receptors shown here come from a woman at least 80 years old with active or convalescent COVID-19.

This chain connects TRBV6-6 to TRBJ2-5, with 7 bases aligning to TRBD1. V was pared by 2 bases and J by 5 bases, with 5 bases of the junction left unmatched. Germline V gene lookup returns CDR1 MNHNY and CDR2 SVGAGI (reference sequence). This CDR3 contains 14 residues. The CDR3 DNA reads as TGTGCCAGCAGTTACCAAGGGGGCGGCGAGACCCAGTACTTC. Translated, it gives CASSYQGGGETQYF.

The chain is built from TRBV6-1 and TRBJ2-1; 8 bases line up with TRBD2. The junction had 6 bases not matched to a gene; V was cut back by 1 base and J by 4 bases. The germline V gene encodes CDR1 MNHNS and CDR2 SASEGT. CDR3 size: 16 residues. The CDR3 DNA reads TGTGCCAGCAGTGAAGTCCCGGGGGGGTTATACAATGAGCAGTTCTTC. Its translation is CASSEVPGGLYNEQFF.

The chain carries TRBV5-1 and TRBJ2-1; 12 bases agree with TRBD1. The length of the CDR3 is 15 residues. V lost 7 bases and J lost 7; bases outside the gene matches: 9. CDR1 is SGHRS, CDR2 YFSETQ, per germline. The CDR3 sequence is CASGKGGQGANEQFF. The CDR3 DNA sequence: TGCGCCAGCGGGAAAGGGGGACAGGGGGCGAATGAGCAGTTCTTC.

The V gene is TRBV5-1, the J gene TRBJ1-2; tentative D call: TRBD1 (6 bases). V lost 4 bases, J lost 0 bases, and 10 bases lay in between. CDR1 is SGHRS, CDR2 YFSETQ, per germline. The CDR3 sequence is 14 residues long. The CDR3 loop reads CASSPTGANYGYTF. The CDR3 nucleotides read TGCGCCAGCAGCCCGACAGGAGCTAACTATGGCTACACCTTC.

This rearrangement joins TRBV10-3 to TRBJ2-1, with 7 positions matching TRBD1. The CDR3 has 14 residues. V gave up 7 bases and J gave up 0 bases; unmatched junction bases: 3. Germline CDR1 ENHRY, CDR2 SYGVKD. For the CDR3, the DNA is TGTGCCATCAACGGGGACAGCTCCTACAATGAGCAGTTCTTC. Translation gives CAINGDSSYNEQFF.